These 19 T cell receptor beta chains originate from one sample sequenced in a study of blood T cell repertoires in COVID-19. Method: immunoSEQ multiplex PCR; TCRdb's copy keeps in-frame clones and lacks some. The sample has about 110,000 clones; roughly 80% are singletons. Material for sequencing was peripheral blood. The receptors shown here come from a woman over 75 with acute or convalescent COVID-19.

This clone appeared a few times. The rearrangement links TRBV19 to TRBJ1-4, with D maybe TRBD1 (5 bases). The V end was cut by 7 bases, the J end by 1 base, with 16 bases between. The V gene's germline CDR1 is LNHDA and CDR2 SQIVND (reference sequence). CDR3 size: 16 residues. DNA of the CDR3: TGTGCCAGTAAGGCAGGGCTAGCGAGAACTAATGAAAAACTGTTTTTT. This translates into CASKAGLARTNEKLFF.

V is TRBV6-5 and J is TRBJ1-1; D is possibly TRBD1 (6 bases). There are 15 residues in the CDR3. Germline lookup yields CDR1 MNHEY and CDR2 SVGAGI. Trimming removed 7 bases at V and 2 bases at J, with 17 bases between. Here the CDR3 reads CASTLLGQTNTEAFF. The CDR3, as DNA: TGTGCCAGCACCCTACTAGGACAGACTAACACTGAAGCTTTCTTT.

There are a few counts of this clone. The chain is built from TRBV11-2 and TRBJ2-3, with 13 bases aligning to TRBD2. Unmatched junction bases numbered 5, after V lost 2 bases and J lost 3 bases. The germline V gene encodes CDR1 SGHAT and CDR2 FQNNGV. This CDR3 is built from 17 residues. CDR3 in DNA: TGTGCCAGCAGCTTAAGGACTAGCGGGAGTCGAACAGATACGCAGTATTTT. It specifies CASSLRTSGSRTDTQYF.

This chain uses TRBV2 with TRBJ1-1; TRBD1 might be the D (5 bases). Germline loops: CDR1 SNHLY, CDR2 FYNNEI. The CDR3 is 12 amino acids. Trimming took off 4 bases at V and 5 bases at J, with 8 bases between the two ends. CDR3 sequence reads: CASSVRGTEAFF. The CDR3 DNA reads TGTGCCAGCAGTGTGCGGGGGACTGAAGCTTTCTTT.

V gene TRBV27 combines with J gene TRBJ1-6; the D is unclear. Germline V CDR1 and CDR2: MNHEY, SMNVEV (reference sequence). V gave up 7 bases and J gave up 7 bases, with 17 bases separating them. The CDR3 is made up of 15 amino acids. As DNA, the CDR3 is TGTGCCAGCACCGGCAGGAAGGATGGAAATTCACCCCTCCACTTT. It yields the protein CASTGRKDGNSPLHF.

This chain uses TRBV7-9 with TRBJ1-1; D gene unclear. The CDR3 is 14 residues long. The V and J ends lost 7 bases and 4 bases respectively, with 16 bases between them. CDR1 is SEHNR, CDR2 FQNEAQ, per germline (reference sequence). The CDR3 DNA reads TGTGCCAGCAATCCCTACCAGGTCGGCACTGAAGCTTTCTTT. Translated: CASNPYQVGTEAFF.

CDR3 coding DNA: TGTGCTAGTGGTTTTCCAGGCCCGGGGACGCAGTATTTT. This codes for CASGFPGPGTQYF. The rearrangement uses TRBV12-5 and TRBJ2-3; D possibly corresponds to TRBD2 (5 bases). The germline V gene encodes CDR1 LGHNT and CDR2 FRNRAP. The V end was cut by 3 bases, the J end by 9 bases, with 13 bases between. This CDR3 comprises 13 residues.

The chain links TRBV5-1 to TRBJ1-3; TRBD1 matches at 9 bases. Trimming cost V 4 bases and J 8 bases; bases outside gene matches: 7. The germline V gene has CDR1 SGHRS and CDR2 YFSETQ. This CDR3 has 14 amino acids. The chain's CDR3 is CASSPGQGRDTIYF. DNA for the CDR3: TGCGCCAGCAGCCCGGGACAGGGAAGGGACACCATATATTTT. Complete variable domain (other parts from reference TRBV5-1 and TRBJ1-3): KAGVTQTPRYLIKTRGQQVTLSCSPISGHRSVSWYQQTPGQGLQFLFEYFSETQRNKGNFPGRFSGRQFSNSRSEMNVSTLELGDSALYLCASSPGQGRDTIYFGEGSWLTVV.

The table lists this clone with a count of one. The chain recombines TRBV18 with TRBJ2-2, with D perhaps TRBD2 (5 bases). V was clipped by 2 bases and J by 5 bases, with 15 bases between them. CDR1 KGHSH and CDR2 LQKENI come from the germline V gene. CDR3 length: 16 amino acids. The DNA for the CDR3 is TGTGCCAGCTCACCAAATGGGAGTCCGAGTACCGGGGAGCTGTTTTTT. It translates to CASSPNGSPSTGELFF.

The chain combines TRBV13 with TRBJ2-2; 15 positions agree with TRBD2. CDR1 is PRHDT and CDR2 is FYEKMQ in the germline V gene (reference sequence). There are 19 residues in the CDR3. With 5 bases clipped from V and 1 base from J, the junction kept 8 bases outside the gene matches. The CDR3 is CASSPGLAGGRRNTGELFF. The CDR3 region has the DNA TGTGCCAGCAGCCCTGGACTAGCGGGAGGGCGTAGGAACACCGGGGAGCTGTTTTTT.

This sequence joins TRBV13 and TRBJ2-1, with D tentatively TRBD1 (6 bases). From germline, CDR1 is PRHDT and CDR2 FYEKMQ (reference sequence). V lost 5 bases and J 1 base, leaving 18 bases between the germline ends. The CDR3 contains 17 residues. The CDR3 DNA sequence: TGTGCCAGCAGCCCCACGACAGGAGAAACATCCTACAATGAGCAGTTCTTC. It translates to CASSPTTGETSYNEQFF. Based on the CDR3 plus reference TRBV13 and TRBJ2-1, the full variable domain is AAGVIQSPRHLIKEKRETATLKCYPIPRHDTVYWYQQGPGQDPQFLISFYEKMQSDKGSIPDRFSAQQFSDYHSELNMSSLELGDSALYFCASSPTTGETSYNEQFFGPGTRLTVL.

The chain combines TRBV5-4 with TRBJ2-5, with TRBD2 identical over 9 bases. The CDR3 extends over 13 amino acids. Germline CDR1 SGHNT, CDR2 YYREEE (reference sequence). Trimming took 6 bases from V and 2 from J; bases not matched to a gene: 2. CDR3: CASKAGGQETQYF. The DNA of the CDR3 is TGTGCCAGCAAGGCGGGAGGGCAAGAGACCCAGTACTTC.

The chain carries TRBV5-1 and TRBJ1-1; the D is unclear. The germline V gene has CDR1 SGHRS and CDR2 YFSETQ. The CDR3 consists of 15 residues. Trimming left V 4 bases short and J 0 bases short, with 13 bases between. CDR3: CASSPQSPLNTEAFF. CDR3 nucleotides: TGCGCCAGCAGCCCCCAATCCCCATTGAACACTGAAGCTTTCTTT.

The J gene is TRBJ1-4, the V gene TRBV5-1; no definite D call. Germline V gene data show CDR1 as SGHRS and CDR2 as YFSETQ. Trimming shortened V by 4 bases and J by 8 bases, and 21 bases separated the two germline ends. CDR3 length: 16 residues. CDR3 DNA: TGCGCCAGCAGCCCGAACAGTACCCCGGGGAGCGAAAAACTGTTTTTT. Encoded protein: CASSPNSTPGSEKLFF.

V is TRBV10-3 and J is TRBJ2-7; 8 bases line up with TRBD1. The V gene end was trimmed by 11 bases and the J gene end by 4 bases; junction bases not matched to a gene: 10. Germline V gene data show CDR1 as ENHRY and CDR2 as SYGVKD. The CDR3 is made up of 13 amino acids. This chain's CDR3 is CAAHSDRGYEQYF. Written as DNA, the CDR3 is TGTGCCGCTCATAGCGACAGGGGATACGAGCAGTACTTC.

The chain has TRBV5-1 and TRBJ2-7, with 12 nucleotides matching TRBD2. This CDR3 is 15 amino acids long. V shed 4 bases and J 2 bases; nucleotides not matched to a gene: 4. Germline V gene data show CDR1 as SGHRS and CDR2 as YFSETQ. The CDR3 DNA reads as TGCGCCAGCAGCCCGGGACTAGCGGGTACCTACGAGCAGTACTTC. Amino acids: CASSPGLAGTYEQYF.

The J gene is TRBJ1-1, the V gene TRBV2; 7 bases align to TRBD1. The V segment lost 6 bases and the J segment 0 bases; nucleotides outside the gene matches: 4. The V gene's germline CDR1 is SNHLY and CDR2 FYNNEI. The CDR3 has 14 residues. CDR3 nucleotides: TGTGCCAGCAGGGGGGACAGCGTGAACACTGAAGCTTTCTTT. It specifies CASRGDSVNTEAFF.

The chain couples TRBV6-1 to TRBJ1-6; D is possibly TRBD1 (5 bases). Trimming cost V 6 bases and J 6 bases, with 15 bases left between them. CDR1 and CDR2 from the germline V gene are MNHNS and SASEGT. The CDR3 runs 15 residues. The CDR3 coding sequence is TGTGCCAGCAGAACCGGCAGGGTAACTAATTCACCCCTCCACTTT. This sequence encodes CASRTGRVTNSPLHF.

The J gene is TRBJ2-1, the V gene TRBV12-3 or TRBV12-4; possibly TRBD2 for D (5 bases). With 6 bases removed from V and 9 bases from J, the gap between germline ends came to 9 bases. This CDR3 is built from 11 residues. The CDR3: CASSYGVEQFF. In DNA form, the CDR3 reads TGTGCCAGCAGCTACGGGGTTGAGCAGTTCTTC.